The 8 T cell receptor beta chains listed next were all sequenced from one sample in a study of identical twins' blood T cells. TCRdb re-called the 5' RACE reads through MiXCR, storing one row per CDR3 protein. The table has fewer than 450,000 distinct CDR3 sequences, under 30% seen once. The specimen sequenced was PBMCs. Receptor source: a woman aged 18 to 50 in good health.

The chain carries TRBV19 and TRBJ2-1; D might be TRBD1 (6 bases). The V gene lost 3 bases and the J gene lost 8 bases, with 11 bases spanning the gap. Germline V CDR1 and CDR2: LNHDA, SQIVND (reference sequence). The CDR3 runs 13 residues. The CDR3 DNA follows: TGTGCCAGTAGTATGATGGGGGCCGATGAGCAGTTCTTC. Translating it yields CASSMMGADEQFF.

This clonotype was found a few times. CDR3 in DNA: TGTGCCAGCAGTTCTCACCGGGACAACTATGGCTACACCTTC. Translated, it gives CASSSHRDNYGYTF. This chain joins TRBV7-9 and TRBJ1-2; perhaps TRBD1 as D (5 bases). Germline assignment: CDR1 SEHNR and CDR2 FQNEAQ (reference sequence). The CDR3 spans 14 residues. V shed 6 bases and J shed 2 bases, with 13 bases lying between them.

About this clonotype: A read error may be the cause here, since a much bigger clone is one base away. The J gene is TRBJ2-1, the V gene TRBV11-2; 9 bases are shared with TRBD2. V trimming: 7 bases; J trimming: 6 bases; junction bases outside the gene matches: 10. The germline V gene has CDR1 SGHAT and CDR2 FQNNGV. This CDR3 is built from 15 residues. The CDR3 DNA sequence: TGTGCCAGCACACAGCGGGGGGACCGTATCAATGAGCAGTTCTTC. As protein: CASTQRGDRINEQFF.

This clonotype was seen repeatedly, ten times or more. CDR3 nucleotides: TGTGCCAGCAGCTTAGGGACAGGGGTAACCTACGAGCAGTACTTC. This gives the protein CASSLGTGVTYEQYF. This chain connects TRBV11-2 to TRBJ2-7, with 9 bases that match TRBD1. V shed 1 base, J shed 2 bases, and the junction held 3 bases outside the gene matches. The germline gives CDR1 SGHAT, CDR2 FQNNGV. The CDR3 consists of 15 residues.

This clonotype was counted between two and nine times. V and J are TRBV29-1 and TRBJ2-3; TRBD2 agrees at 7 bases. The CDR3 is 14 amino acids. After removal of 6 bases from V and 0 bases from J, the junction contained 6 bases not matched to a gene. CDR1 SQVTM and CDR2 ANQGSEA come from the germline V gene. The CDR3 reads CSVMRESSTDTQYF. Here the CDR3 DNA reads TGCAGCGTAATGCGGGAGTCTAGCACAGATACGCAGTATTTT.

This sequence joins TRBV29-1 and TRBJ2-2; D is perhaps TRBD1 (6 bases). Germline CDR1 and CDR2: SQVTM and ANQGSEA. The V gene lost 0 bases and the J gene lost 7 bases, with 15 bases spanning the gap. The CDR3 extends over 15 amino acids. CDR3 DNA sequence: TGCAGCGTTGAAGATCGGACAGCTAGCTTCGGGGAGCTGTTTTTT. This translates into CSVEDRTASFGELFF.

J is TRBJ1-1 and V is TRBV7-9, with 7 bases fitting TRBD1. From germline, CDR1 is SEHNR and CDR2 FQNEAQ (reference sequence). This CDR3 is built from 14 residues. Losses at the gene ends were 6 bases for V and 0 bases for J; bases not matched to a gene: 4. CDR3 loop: CASRRDSMNTEAFF. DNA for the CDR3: TGTGCCAGCAGGAGGGACAGTATGAACACTGAAGCTTTCTTT.

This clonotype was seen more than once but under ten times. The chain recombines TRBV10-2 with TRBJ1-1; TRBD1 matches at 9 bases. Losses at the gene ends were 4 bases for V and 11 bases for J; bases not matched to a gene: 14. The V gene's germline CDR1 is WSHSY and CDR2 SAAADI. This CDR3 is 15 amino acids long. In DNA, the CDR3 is TGCGCCAGCAGTGCTTCCGGGACAGGGAGTTTCGGGGCTTTCTTT. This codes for CASSASGTGSFGAFF.